This entry lists 14 T cell receptor beta chains sequenced from one sample in a study of shared clonotypes between healthy human individuals. As defined, naive CD8 cells were CD45RO-negative and positively selected for CCR7, with terminally differentiated effector memory CD45RA+ cells excluded. Data came from immunoSEQ multiplex PCR; TCRdb stores just in-frame clones and leaves some out. The table lists under 600,000 clones, roughly 98% of them singletons, with 0.3% to 0.35% in the top ten. Specimen: naive CD8+ T cells sorted from blood. These receptors were collected from a man in his thirties or forties in good health.

CDR3 coding DNA: TGTGCCAGCAGCCGCGACAGGGGCATAGGCCCCCAGCATTTT. It specifies CASSRDRGIGPQHF. J is TRBJ1-5 and V is TRBV5-6; 8 bases fit TRBD1. J was trimmed by 10 bases and V by 4 bases; bases with no gene match: 10. This CDR3 has 14 amino acids. The germline V gene has CDR1 SGHDT and CDR2 YYEEEE.

The chain uses TRBV28 and TRBJ2-7; 9 bases are a match to TRBD1. Trimming removed 6 bases from V and 12 bases from J; junction bases left unmatched: 15. Germline CDR1 is MDHEN and CDR2 is SYDVKM. The CDR3 extends over 14 amino acids. The chain's CDR3 is CASSKDRGQDGGYF. For the CDR3, the DNA is TGTGCCAGCAGCAAGGACAGGGGCCAGGACGGGGGGTACTTC.

Comments on this clone: Additional DNA sequences in this sample encode the identical CDR3. The chain joins TRBV7-9 to TRBJ2-1; maybe TRBD1 (5 bases). Germline CDR1 and CDR2: SEHNR and FQNEAQ (reference sequence). V was cut by 2 bases and J by 7 bases, with 6 bases left in between. The CDR3 is 12 residues long. CDR3 loop: CASSLQGNEQFF. DNA for the CDR3: TGTGCCAGCAGCTTACAGGGTAATGAGCAGTTCTTC.

Comments on this clone: Other DNA sequences in this specimen translate into the identical CDR3. In DNA form, the CDR3 reads TGTGCCAGCAGCGCAGGGGGCTCGACAGATACGCAGTATTTT. Its protein is CASSAGGSTDTQYF. This rearrangement joins TRBV9 to TRBJ2-3; 8 positions agree with TRBD1. Germline V gene data show CDR1 as SGDLS and CDR2 as YYNGEE. J was trimmed by 3 bases and V by 3 bases; bases with no gene match: 3. The CDR3 contains 14 residues.

In this sample, this clone turned up once. Other DNA variants within this sample encode the same CDR3. J is TRBJ1-5 and V is TRBV27; the match to TRBD1 covers 8 bases. Germline V gene sequence: CDR1 MNHEY, CDR2 SMNVEV (reference sequence). Germline trimming cut 5 bases from V and 2 bases from J; bases unmatched to any gene: 2. The CDR3 consists of 14 residues. This chain's CDR3 is CASSDRGGNQPQHF. The CDR3 bases are TGTGCCAGCAGTGACAGGGGCGGCAATCAGCCCCAGCATTTT.

CDR3 region: CASSIEDRNTEAFF. The CDR3 region has the DNA TGTGCCAGCAGCATAGAGGACAGGAACACTGAAGCTTTCTTT. V gene TRBV9 combines with J gene TRBJ1-1, with D possibly matching TRBD1 (6 bases). CDR1 and CDR2 from the germline V gene are SGDLS and YYNGEE. The CDR3 runs to 14 residues. Trimming left V 4 bases short and J 1 base short, with 11 bases between.

The chain has TRBV7-9 and TRBJ2-1; a weak D match, TRBD2 (6 bases). The germline CDR1 and CDR2 sequences are SEHNR and FQNEAQ (reference sequence). This CDR3 region has 14 residues. V lost 1 base and J 4 bases, leaving 8 bases between the germline ends. CDR3 loop: CASSLVEGYNEQFF. The CDR3 DNA reads as TGTGCCAGCAGCTTAGTGGAGGGATACAATGAGCAGTTCTTC.

V gene TRBV7-9 combines with J gene TRBJ1-2; D is uncertain. Looked up from germline, CDR1 is SEHNR and CDR2 is FQNEAQ (reference sequence). V was trimmed by 5 bases and J by 3 bases, leaving 13 bases between them. The CDR3 sequence is 14 residues long. The CDR3 loop is CASSVPFRDYGYTF. The CDR3 DNA is TGTGCCAGCAGCGTCCCCTTTAGGGACTATGGCTACACCTTC.

The rearrangement uses TRBV19 and TRBJ2-7; D is possibly TRBD1 (5 bases). This CDR3 is 14 amino acids long. V lost 3 bases and J lost 5, with 14 bases in between. The germline V gene encodes CDR1 LNHDA and CDR2 SQIVND (reference sequence). The CDR3 nucleotides are TGTGCCAGTAGTATCCTCAGGGAAGTCAACGAGCAGTACTTC. Translation gives CASSILREVNEQYF.

The V gene is TRBV6-6, the J gene TRBJ2-5; TRBD2 matches 7 bases. The CDR3 sequence is 15 residues long. Trimming cost V 4 bases and J 5 bases; bases outside gene matches: 10. Germline CDR1 and CDR2: MNHNY and SVGAGI (reference sequence). In DNA form, the CDR3 reads TGTGCCAGCAGTTCGAGGCGGGAGCCTCGGGAGACCCAGTACTTC. As protein: CASSSRREPRETQYF.

The chain uses TRBV6-5 and TRBJ2-1; TRBD2 might be the D (5 bases). Germline V gene data show CDR1 as MNHEY and CDR2 as SVGAGI. V lost 5 bases to trimming and J lost 4 bases, with 9 bases between them. The CDR3 is made up of 13 amino acids. The CDR3 protein is CASSPGSYNEQFF. The CDR3 nucleotides are TGTGCCAGCAGTCCTGGGAGTTACAATGAGCAGTTCTTC.

The chain uses TRBV5-6 and TRBJ2-2; 8 bases agree with TRBD1. The CDR3 contains 14 residues. Germline lookup yields CDR1 SGHDT and CDR2 YYEEEE. The trim removed 3 bases at V and 7 bases at J, leaving 5 bases unmatched. The CDR3 DNA reads TGTGCCAGCAGCTGGACAGGGAATTTCGGGGAGCTGTTTTTT. Amino acid sequence: CASSWTGNFGELFF.

The chain has TRBV7-6 and TRBJ2-7; the D is unclear. This CDR3 spans 12 amino acids. The germline gives CDR1 SGHVS, CDR2 FNYEAQ. Trimming left V 1 base short and J 6 bases short, with 7 bases between. The CDR3 sequence: CASSLGQAEQYF. The CDR3 DNA follows: TGTGCCAGCAGCTTAGGGCAGGCCGAGCAGTACTTC. The full variable domain, its missing parts supplied by reference TRBV7-6 and TRBJ2-7, is GAGVSQSPRYKVTKRGQDVALRCDPISGHVSLYWYRQALGQGPEFLTYFNYEAQQDKSGLPNDRFSAERPEGSISTLTIQRTEQRDSAMYRCASSLGQAEQYFGPGTRLTVT.

The chain employs TRBV25-1 and TRBJ2-7; the D call may be TRBD1 or TRBD2 (5 bases each). V was trimmed by 4 bases and J by 6 bases, leaving 10 bases between them. CDR3 size: 12 residues. Germline-derived CDR1 and CDR2 are MGHDK and SYGVNS. CDR3 nucleotide sequence: TGTGCCAGCAGTGTGTCAGGGACCGAGCAGTACTTC. Its protein is CASSVSGTEQYF.